This TCR beta chain was obtained from a study of T cell changes during pregnancy in multiple sclerosis. V was cut by 0 bases and J by 4 bases, with 9 bases left in between. There are 14 residues in the CDR3. Germline CDR1 SGHDT, CDR2 YYEEEE. Here immunoSEQ multiplex PCR was the method, and the copy in TCRdb shows in-frame clones only, minus some. The sample has roughly 45,000 clones; roughly 90% are singletons. This material consisted of peripheral blood, taken in the second trimester of pregnancy. The J gene is TRBJ2-3, the V gene TRBV5-6; D is perhaps TRBD2 (5 bases). This clonotype originated in a female donor in good health, enrolled as a control in a pregnancy study. The CDR3 DNA follows: TGTGCCAGCAGCTTGGCCGGGAACGCAGATACGCAGTATTTT. Protein: CASSLAGNADTQYF. Full variable domain (outside the CDR3, taken from reference TRBV5-6 and TRBJ2-3): DAGVTQSPTHLIKTRGQQVTLRCSPKSGHDTVSWYQQALGQGPQFIFQYYEEEERQRGNFPDRFSGHQFPNYSSELNVNALLLGDSALYLCASSLAGNADTQYFGPGTRLTVL.